This T cell receptor beta chain was sequenced for a study of beta chain features in type 1 diabetes. This clone was picked up a small number of times. Its antigen is not known. Expressed TCRB transcripts were sequenced because the isolated RNA had all been reverse transcribed beforehand. Generated by immunoSEQ multiplex PCR, the TCRdb table keeps only in-frame clones and is missing some. The data hold around 430,000 clones, with approximately 31% observed a single time. The CDR3 extends over 15 amino acids. V was clipped by 3 bases and J by 0 bases, with 10 bases between them. Germline lookup yields CDR1 SGHAT and CDR2 FQDESV (reference sequence). Findings of the study overall: In the patient group, naive, central memory and Treg TCRB repertoires seemed more alike than in the healthy donor group.

This TCR derives from a man younger than 30 in good health. The sample comprised naive CD4+ T cells from blood. The gene calls are TRBV11-1 and TRBJ2-3, with D maybe TRBD2 (6 bases). CDR3 loop: CASSLAGPSTDTQYF. In DNA form, the CDR3 reads TGTGCCAGCAGCTTGGCGGGACCAAGCACAGATACGCAGTATTTT.